Included here is one TCR beta chain sequence, with context. Its antigen remains unidentified. This sample was taken from a study of response to subunit inactivated influenza vaccine. General study points: That few new T cells are recruited by each seasonal influenza vaccination was the authors' suggestion.

The J segment lost 5 bases and the V segment lost 4 bases, leaving 10 bases of the junction unmatched. This CDR3 contains 16 residues. Germline CDR1 SGHAT, CDR2 FQNNGV. TCRdb recomputed calls from the RT-PCR reads with MiXCR, one row per CDR3 protein. The profile shows some 500,000 distinct CDR3 sequences, 25% of them singletons. The clonotype was recovered from a man aged 50 or older who received an inactivated influenza vaccine. Sequenced material: CD4+ T cells sorted from PBMCs, taken about 5 days after vaccination. The chain links TRBV11-2 to TRBJ2-5, with 10 bases identical to TRBD2. In nucleotides, the CDR3 is TGTGCCAGCAGCTCTAGAGCGGGGGGGCCTTTGGAGACCCAGTACTTC. Its protein product is CASSSRAGGPLETQYF.